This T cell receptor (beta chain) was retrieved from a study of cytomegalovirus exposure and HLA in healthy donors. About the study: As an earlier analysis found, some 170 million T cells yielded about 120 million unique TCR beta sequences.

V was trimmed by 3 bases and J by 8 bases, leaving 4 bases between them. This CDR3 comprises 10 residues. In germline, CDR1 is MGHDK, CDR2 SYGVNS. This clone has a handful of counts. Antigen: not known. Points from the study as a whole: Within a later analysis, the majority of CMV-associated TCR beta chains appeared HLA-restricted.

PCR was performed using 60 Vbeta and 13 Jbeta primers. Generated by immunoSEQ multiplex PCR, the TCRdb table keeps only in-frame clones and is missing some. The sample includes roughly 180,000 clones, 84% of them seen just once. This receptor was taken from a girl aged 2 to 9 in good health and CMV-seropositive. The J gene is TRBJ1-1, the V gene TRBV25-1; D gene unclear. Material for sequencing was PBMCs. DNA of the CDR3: TGTGCCAGCAGTGACTCGGAAGCTTTCTTT. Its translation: CASSDSEAFF.